This entry lists 3 T cell receptor beta chains sequenced from one sample in a study of shared clonotypes between healthy human individuals (dated by TCRdb to 2018 to 2020). Library preparation employed the immunoSEQ multiplex PCR assay. TCRdb retrieved this table from immuneACCESS and kept in-frame rearrangements only. Not all clones are present; in checked studies, unresolved V genes account for under half, and no reason is known for the remainder. The sample table shows over a million clones, and roughly 70% are seen once. The ten biggest clones cover about 1.5% of the sample. Input material: memory CD4+ T cells sorted from blood. The cell subset or site label on this specimen signifies: CD45RA-negative fraction. The receptors come from a man younger than 35 in good health.

The V and J genes are TRBV7-6 and TRBJ2-5, with 10 bases fitting TRBD1. This CDR3 contains 16 residues. Germline V gene lookup returns CDR1 SGHVS and CDR2 FNYEAQ. The junction had 7 bases not matched to a gene; V was cut back by 1 base and J by 5 bases. The CDR3 nucleotides are TGTGCCAGCAGCTTAGGCGGACAGGGGGTAGGGGAGACCCAGTACTTC. This codes for CASSLGGQGVGETQYF.

The chain links TRBV6-4 to TRBJ2-5; D is uncertain. The CDR3 is 14 amino acids. Germline values: CDR1 MRHNA, CDR2 SNTAGT. Trimming removed 6 bases at V and 4 bases at J, with 15 bases between. The CDR3 here is CASRDGDRAETQYF. The CDR3 coding sequence is TGTGCCAGCAGAGACGGCGACCGAGCAGAGACCCAGTACTTC.

The chain carries TRBV4-1 and TRBJ1-2; D is possibly TRBD1 (5 bases). The CDR3 covers 14 residues. Germline loops: CDR1 MGHRA, CDR2 YSYEKL. The V and J ends lost 0 bases and 5 bases respectively, with 10 bases between them. The CDR3 is CASSQDLGGYGYTF. CDR3 coding DNA: TGCGCCAGCAGCCAAGATCTGGGGGGTTATGGCTACACCTTC.